This entry lists 30 T cell receptor beta chains sequenced from one sample in a study of metastatic and nonmetastatic thyroid tumors. Ahead of thyroid surgery, no patient had received treatment of any kind. TCRdb reassembled clones from the PCR reads with MiXCR. The table lists about 64,000 clones, about 3.8% of them singletons. Specimen: blood. The origin of the receptors is a female donor with papillary thyroid cancer or a benign thyroid nodule (not recorded which). Some clones in this sample may be carry-over from other donors' samples.

This clone showed up just a few times. This may arise from a read error, as a much more abundant clone is one base away. The rearrangement uses TRBV7-9 and TRBJ1-1; no definite D call. Per the germline V gene, CDR1 is SEHNR and CDR2 is FQNEAQ (reference sequence). There are 16 residues in the CDR3. CDR3: CASSLIGRRRNTESFF. The CDR3 DNA reads as TGTGCCAGCAGCTTAATCGGAAGACGGAGGAACACTGAATCTTTCTTT.

This clone has at least ten counts. The chain is built from TRBV2 and TRBJ2-1; 7 bases are a match to TRBD2. The V gene's germline CDR1 is SNHLY and CDR2 FYNNEI. V dropped 6 bases and J dropped 7; count of bases not matched to a gene: 9. The CDR3 length is 14 residues. CDR3 sequence: CASRPGPGGNEQFF. Written as DNA, the CDR3 is TGTGCCAGCAGGCCAGGGCCGGGGGGTAATGAGCAGTTCTTC.

This clone was found many times. The chain combines TRBV7-3 with TRBJ2-1; 9 nucleotides align to TRBD1. Germline CDR1 SGHTA, CDR2 FQGTGA. The CDR3 is 13 residues long. The V segment lost 5 bases and the J segment 9 bases; nucleotides outside the gene matches: 5. DNA of the CDR3: TGTGCCAGCAGCCCTATACAGGGGGCTGAGCAGTTCTTC. It yields the protein CASSPIQGAEQFF. Combining the CDR3 with reference TRBV7-3 and TRBJ2-1 gives the whole variable domain GAGVSQTPSNKVTEKGKYVELRCDPISGHTALYWYRQSLGQGPEFLIYFQGTGAADDSGLPNDRFFAVRPEGSVSTLKIQRTERGDSAVYLCASSPIQGAEQFFGPGTRLTVL.

As for this clone: At one end, the junction sequence differs from germline, possibly due to a read error. This sequence joins TRBV6-5 and TRBJ1-2; TRBD1 might be the D (5 bases). Germline V gene data show CDR1 as MNHEY and CDR2 as SVGAGI. There are 15 residues in the CDR3. For the CDR3, the DNA is TGTGCCAGCAGTCACTCCCCGGACGGGGGATATGGCTACACCTTC. Protein: CASSHSPDGGYGYTF.

This clone was counted ten times or more. This chain links TRBV7-6 with TRBJ2-7, with 8 bases lining up with TRBD2. J lost 1 base, V lost 6 bases, and 5 bases had no gene match. CDR3 length: 14 amino acids. The germline gives CDR1 SGHVS, CDR2 FNYEAQ. CDR3 in amino acids: CASSEASGSYEQYF. The DNA for the CDR3 is TGTGCCAGCAGTGAGGCTAGCGGGTCCTACGAGCAGTACTTC. Combining the CDR3 with reference TRBV7-6 and TRBJ2-7 gives the whole variable domain GAGVSQSPRYKVTKRGQDVALRCDPISGHVSLYWYRQALGQGPEFLTYFNYEAQQDKSGLPNDRFSAERPEGSISTLTIQRTEQRDSAMYRCASSEASGSYEQYFGPGTRLTVT.

This clone was seen repeatedly, ten times or more. V usage is TRBV20-1 and J usage is TRBJ2-1, with 7 bases fitting TRBD2. J lost 4 bases, V lost 3 bases, and 9 bases had no gene match. Germline CDR1 is DFQATT and CDR2 is SNEGSKA (reference sequence). The CDR3 totals 15 residues. CDR3 residues: CSASPLAERYNEQFF. CDR3 DNA sequence: TGCAGTGCTAGCCCCCTAGCGGAAAGATACAATGAGCAGTTCTTC.

This chain links TRBV19 with TRBJ2-2; 11 nucleotides align to TRBD2. J gave up 0 bases and V 9 bases, and 9 bases lay outside the gene matches. This CDR3 spans 17 amino acids. Germline-derived CDR1 and CDR2 are LNHDA and SQIVND (reference sequence). The CDR3 region is CARSGTSGDANTGELFF. The DNA of the CDR3 is TGTGCCAGATCCGGGACTAGCGGTGACGCGAACACCGGGGAGCTGTTTTTT.

This clone was picked up many times. V gene TRBV5-1 combines with J gene TRBJ2-3; no clear D gene. V was trimmed by 4 bases and J by 5 bases, leaving 17 bases between them. The CDR3 spans 15 residues. Germline V gene data show CDR1 as SGHRS and CDR2 as YFSETQ. CDR3 bases: TGCGCCAGCAGCCCGCCAAATTACTTAGGAGATACGCAGTATTTT. Translation gives CASSPPNYLGDTQYF.

This clone was seen at least ten times. The chain carries TRBV9 and TRBJ2-7, with D possibly TRBD2 on 5 matching bases. In germline, CDR1 is SGDLS, CDR2 YYNGEE. Trimming removed 0 bases from V and 5 bases from J, with 12 bases in between. The CDR3 has 14 residues. This CDR3 is CASSVGGEENEQYF. The CDR3, as DNA: TGTGCCAGCAGCGTAGGGGGAGAGGAAAACGAGCAGTACTTC. The full variable domain, rest sourced from reference TRBV9 and TRBJ2-7, is DSGVTQTPKHLITATGQRVTLRCSPRSGDLSVYWYQQSLDQGLQFLIQYYNGEERAKGNILERFSAQQFPDLHSELNLSSLELGDSALYFCASSVGGEENEQYFGPGTRLTVT.

The table lists this clone with many counts. V usage is TRBV30 and J usage is TRBJ2-2; unclear D gene. Germline lookup yields CDR1 GTSNPN and CDR2 SVGIG (reference sequence). The CDR3 has 11 amino acids. V was trimmed by 1 base and J by 7 bases, leaving 4 bases between them. In nucleotides, the CDR3 is TGTGCCTGGAGTGATTTCGGGGAGCTGTTTTTT. It is translated as CAWSDFGELFF. Filled out from reference TRBV30 and TRBJ2-2, the complete variable domain reads SQTIHQWPATLVQPVGSPLSLECTVEGTSNPNLYWYRQAAGRGLQLLFYSVGIGQISSEVPQNLSASRPQDRQFILSSKKLLLSDSGFYLCAWSDFGELFFGEGSRLTVL.

This clone was observed many times. This chain links TRBV24-1 with TRBJ2-1, with D possibly being TRBD2 (6 bases). V lost 4 bases and J lost 3, with 21 bases in between. Per germline, CDR1 KGHDR and CDR2 SFDVKD. The CDR3 has 18 residues. The CDR3 DNA reads TGTGCCACCAGTGAACAGGCTCCCGGGACTGGACTCTACAATGAGCAGTTCTTC. Translating gives CATSEQAPGTGLYNEQFF.

In its sample, this clone was seen a few times. The chain has TRBV7-9 and TRBJ1-2; TRBD1 aligns across 7 bases. CDR1 and CDR2 (germline): SEHNR, FQNEAQ (reference sequence). The trim removed 5 bases at V and 7 bases at J, leaving 13 bases unmatched. The CDR3 contains 15 residues. CDR3 loop: CASSPTGIPDSGYTF. DNA of the CDR3: TGTGCCAGCAGCCCGACAGGGATCCCCGACAGTGGCTACACCTTC.

This clone was counted ten times or more. CDR3: CASSREGTRSTDTQYF. CDR3 in DNA: TGCGCCAGCAGCCGGGAAGGGACACGTAGCACAGATACGCAGTATTTT. The chain uses TRBV4-1 and TRBJ2-3; D perhaps matches TRBD1 (6 bases). V was pared by 4 bases and J by 0 bases, with 14 bases between. The CDR3 runs 16 residues. Germline V gene sequence: CDR1 MGHRA, CDR2 YSYEKL.

This clone was recorded many times. V gene TRBV20-1 combines with J gene TRBJ1-4, with D tentatively TRBD1 (5 bases). The CDR3 has 13 residues. V lost 0 bases to trimming and J lost 7 bases, with 9 bases between them. Germline V CDR1 and CDR2: DFQATT, SNEGSKA (reference sequence). DNA of the CDR3: TGCAGTGCTAGAGAAGGGGCTGGTGAAAAACTGTTTTTT. Protein sequence: CSAREGAGEKLFF.

This clone was picked up many times. The chain uses TRBV6-4 and TRBJ2-1; 10 nucleotides match TRBD1. The trim removed 4 bases at V and 2 bases at J, leaving 5 bases unmatched. CDR1 and CDR2 (germline): MRHNA, SNTAGT. The CDR3 has 16 residues. The CDR3 nucleotides are TGTGCCAGCAGTGTAGGGACAGGGGTCCCCTACAATGAGCAGTTCTTC. As protein: CASSVGTGVPYNEQFF.

This clone was counted many times. The V call is TRBV4-1, the J call TRBJ1-4, with D possibly TRBD1 on 5 matching bases. Trimming cost V 1 base and J 0 bases, with 9 bases left between them. Germline V CDR1 and CDR2: MGHRA, YSYEKL. The CDR3 is 16 residues long. In DNA, the CDR3 is TGCGCCAGCAGCCAAGTGGGAGGGGCAACTAATGAAAAACTGTTTTTT. Protein sequence: CASSQVGGATNEKLFF.

This clone was observed many times. The rearrangement uses TRBV7-9 and TRBJ2-1; D unclear. V was pared by 1 base and J by 6 bases, with 13 bases between. CDR1 and CDR2 from the germline V gene are SEHNR and FQNEAQ (reference sequence). The CDR3 loop spans 15 amino acids. CDR3 in DNA: TGTGCCAGCAGCTTAGATCCTAGTGGTATCAATGAGCAGTTCTTC. Its translation: CASSLDPSGINEQFF.

This clone showed up many times. This sequence joins TRBV20-1 and TRBJ2-1; weak D call: TRBD2 (6 bases). CDR1 is DFQATT, CDR2 SNEGSKA, per germline (reference sequence). Trimming stripped 1 base from V and 1 base from J, with 11 bases between. The CDR3 runs to 15 residues. The CDR3 DNA sequence: TGCAGTGCTAGAGGAGTCAGCGGGTCCTACAATGAGCAGTTCTTC. As protein: CSARGVSGSYNEQFF.

This clone was detected ten times or more. This sequence joins TRBV6-2 or TRBV6-3 and TRBJ2-7; TRBD2 matches 14 bases. Trimming took 6 bases from V and 2 from J; bases not matched to a gene: 15. Germline V gives CDR1 MNHEY, CDR2 SVGEGT. The CDR3 runs 19 residues. DNA for the CDR3: TGTGCCAGCAGCACTACTACCGGGACTAGCGGGAGTCACGCCTACGAGCAGTACTTC. Its translation: CASSTTTGTSGSHAYEQYF.

This clone was counted many times. This chain connects TRBV28 to TRBJ2-4; D is unclear. The CDR3 is 11 amino acids. Trimming took off 4 bases at V and 13 bases at J, with 11 bases between the two ends. Germline-derived CDR1 and CDR2 are MDHEN and SYDVKM. The CDR3 sequence is CASSSYAQQYF. In DNA form, the CDR3 reads TGTGCCAGCAGTTCTTATGCCCAACAGTACTTC.

This clone was picked up a small number of times. Since a much larger clone is just one base distant, this may be a read error. Other DNA sequences of this sample code for an identical CDR3. The chain links TRBV29-1 to TRBJ2-3; perhaps TRBD1 as D (5 bases). Germline CDR1 is SQVTM and CDR2 is ANQGSEA. This CDR3 has 13 residues. Here the CDR3 DNA reads TGCAGCGTTCACCAAGATGTGACAGATACACAGTATTTT. Protein: CSVHQDVTDTQYF.

The table lists this clone with many counts. This sequence joins TRBV12-3 or TRBV12-4 and TRBJ1-5; D may be TRBD1 (5 bases). Trimming removed 2 bases at V and 5 bases at J, with 22 bases between. CDR3 length equals 18 residues. DNA of the CDR3: TGTGCCAGCAGTTTACGATTGGGGGGACGGAGAGTTTATCAGCCCCAGCATTTT. Translating gives CASSLRLGGRRVYQPQHF.

This clone was detected ten times or more. The V and J genes are TRBV5-1 and TRBJ1-2; a weak D match, TRBD1 (6 bases). The CDR3 covers 15 residues. Trimming took off 2 bases at V and 4 bases at J, with 15 bases between the two ends. CDR1 SGHRS and CDR2 YFSETQ come from the germline V gene. Here the CDR3 DNA reads TGCGCCAGCAGCTTAATACAGGGAGGACTCTATGGCTACACCTTC. As protein: CASSLIQGGLYGYTF.

This clone was picked up many times. V and J are TRBV6-1 and TRBJ2-2; possible D gene TRBD1, 6 bases. CDR3 length: 16 amino acids. The V gene's germline CDR1 is MNHNS and CDR2 SASEGT. V lost 2 bases to trimming and J lost 4 bases, with 14 bases between them. The CDR3 DNA follows: TGTGCCAGCAGTGAATTTGGGGGACAACTCACCGGGGAGCTGTTTTTT. This gives the protein CASSEFGGQLTGELFF.

This clone was detected ten times or more. The chain joins TRBV27 to TRBJ2-5; TRBD2 matches at 9 bases. Per germline, CDR1 MNHEY and CDR2 SMNVEV (reference sequence). Unmatched junction bases numbered 12, after V lost 6 bases and J lost 4 bases. The CDR3 extends over 16 amino acids. The CDR3 loop reads CASRPRSGSKRETQYF. CDR3 sequence (DNA): TGTGCCAGCAGACCTCGTAGCGGGAGTAAGAGAGAGACCCAGTACTTC.

This clone was counted only a few times. The chain uses TRBV5-1 and TRBJ2-7; D unresolved. The CDR3 totals 13 residues. V shed 0 bases and J shed 4 bases, with 8 bases lying between them. Germline V CDR1 and CDR2: SGHRS, YFSETQ. CDR3 sequence (DNA): TGCGCCAGCAGCTTGGTCGGAGAATACGAGCAGTACTTC. Its translation is CASSLVGEYEQYF.

This clone has a handful of counts. The CDR3 DNA reads as TGTGCCAGCAGTTATTATTGGGGACAGGGGGATGGCTACACCTTC. Translated, it gives CASSYYWGQGDGYTF. The chain uses TRBV7-2 and TRBJ1-2; 11 nucleotides match TRBD1. CDR3 length: 15 amino acids. J was trimmed by 6 bases and V by 6 bases; bases with no gene match: 9. Germline-derived CDR1 and CDR2 are SGHTA and FQGNSA.

This clone was seen at least ten times. The chain couples TRBV12-3 or TRBV12-4 to TRBJ2-5; 7 bases line up with TRBD1. Trimming removed 3 bases from V and 2 bases from J; junction bases left unmatched: 6. This CDR3 is built from 15 residues. The CDR3 region has the DNA TGTGCCAGCAGTTTTGGCAGGGGGAAACAAGAGACCCAGTACTTC. It is translated as CASSFGRGKQETQYF.

The chain employs TRBV3-1 and TRBJ2-3; D might be TRBD1 (6 bases). The CDR3 runs to 15 residues. Germline V lookup: CDR1 LGHDT, CDR2 YNNKEL (reference sequence). Trimming removed 0 bases from V and 6 bases from J, with 13 bases in between. CDR3 amino acids: CASSQDMGARDTQYF. The CDR3 DNA follows: TGTGCCAGCAGCCAAGATATGGGGGCGCGGGATACGCAGTATTTT.

This clone was picked up many times. The chain combines TRBV3-1 with TRBJ2-3, with D perhaps matching TRBD2 (5 bases). There are 15 residues in the CDR3. CDR1 is LGHDT, CDR2 YNNKEL, per germline (reference sequence). V was cut by 4 bases and J by 0 bases, with 11 bases left in between. CDR3 residues: CASSRQSGSTDTQYF. The CDR3 bases are TGTGCCAGCAGCCGACAAAGCGGAAGCACAGATACGCAGTATTTT.